These 8 T cell receptor beta chains were all obtained from the same sample, sequenced in a study of regulatory T cells in long-lasting Graves disease. Time point meaning: persistent/refractory GD, antithyroid drugs over 5 years with positive TRAb. PBMC RNA was the source of the TCR library. HTBI primers from iRepertoire and Arm-PCR of CDR3 regions yielded the TCR beta libraries. TCRdb itself ran the multiplex PCR reads through MiXCR, one entry per CDR3 protein. The sample includes a few hundred thousand distinct CDR3 sequences, about 23% of them seen just once. The sequences come from peripheral blood mononuclear cells (PBMCs), collected when the disease was refractory, from a patient treated with antithyroid drugs. These receptors originate from a woman aged 40 to 49 with Graves disease.

This chain connects TRBV10-2 to TRBJ1-5; 8 nucleotides agree with TRBD1. Germline assignment: CDR1 WSHSY and CDR2 SAAADI. The CDR3 sequence is 13 residues long. Germline trimming cut 11 bases from V and 4 bases from J; bases unmatched to any gene: 7. DNA of the CDR3: TGCGCCGCCGGGACAGGAGAAAATCAGCCCCAGCATTTT. Translation: CAAGTGENQPQHF.

This clonotype was found many times. The gene calls are TRBV12-3 or TRBV12-4 and TRBJ2-4; the match to TRBD1 covers 12 bases. Trimming took 5 bases from V and 0 from J; bases not matched to a gene: 11. This CDR3 has 19 amino acids. The CDR3 nucleotides read TGTGCCAGCAGTCCCACCCGGGGACAGGGGGCTTTAGCCAAAAACATTCAGTACTTC. Encoded protein: CASSPTRGQGALAKNIQYF.

The chain recombines TRBV16 with TRBJ2-7; a weak D match, TRBD2 (7 bases). The CDR3 extends over 15 amino acids. V was pared by 4 bases and J by 7 bases, with 20 bases between. Germline-derived CDR1 and CDR2 are KGHSY and FQNENV. This CDR3 reads CASSPSLGGAGEQYF. The DNA for the CDR3 is TGTGCCAGCAGCCCATCCTTGGGGGGGGCCGGGGAGCAGTACTTC.

The sample holds a few counts of this clonotype. The chain recombines TRBV20-1 with TRBJ2-6; D possibly corresponds to TRBD2 (5 bases). The V and J ends lost 3 bases and 0 bases respectively, with 9 bases between them. Per germline, CDR1 DFQATT and CDR2 SNEGSKA (reference sequence). The CDR3 consists of 15 residues. As DNA, the CDR3 is TGCAGTGCTAGTGCCCGGGGCTCTGGGGCCAACGTCCTGACTTTC. This encodes CSASARGSGANVLTF.

The V gene is TRBV3-1, the J gene TRBJ1-1; 9 bases fit TRBD1. Germline V gene data show CDR1 as LGHDT and CDR2 as YNNKEL (reference sequence). The CDR3 totals 14 residues. V dropped 4 bases and J dropped 2; count of bases not matched to a gene: 2. CDR3 region: CASSPTGGNTEAFF. The CDR3 DNA reads TGTGCCAGCAGCCCGACAGGGGGAAACACTGAAGCTTTCTTT.

This clonotype was recorded a few times. This sequence joins TRBV19 and TRBJ2-7; D gene ambiguous. Germline values: CDR1 LNHDA, CDR2 SQIVND (reference sequence). The CDR3 is made up of 13 amino acids. Trimming left V 1 base short and J 3 bases short, with 7 bases between. The CDR3 loop reads CASSIVGIYEQYF. CDR3 nucleotide sequence: TGTGCCAGTAGTATAGTGGGAATCTACGAGCAGTACTTC. The full variable domain, rest sourced from reference TRBV19 and TRBJ2-7, is DGGITQSPKYLFRKEGQNVTLSCEQNLNHDAMYWYRQDPGQGLRLIYYSQIVNDFQKGDIAEGYSVSREKKESFPLTVTSAQKNPTAFYLCASSIVGIYEQYFGPGTRLTVT.

The rearrangement uses TRBV20-1 and TRBJ2-6; D is ambiguous. The CDR3 spans 14 residues. V dropped 6 bases and J dropped 4 bases, with 13 bases sitting between them. Germline V gene lookup returns CDR1 DFQATT and CDR2 SNEGSKA (reference sequence). The CDR3 sequence: CSAPPPEGANVLTF. Here the CDR3 DNA reads TGCAGTGCGCCCCCCCCAGAGGGGGCCAACGTCCTGACTTTC.

The chain links TRBV3-1 to TRBJ1-1; 7 nucleotides line up with TRBD1. Per germline, CDR1 LGHDT and CDR2 YNNKEL (reference sequence). This CDR3 is 12 amino acids long. Trimming at V came to 5 bases and at J to 8 bases, leaving 5 bases not matched to a gene. The CDR3 sequence: CASSLQGMEAFF. The CDR3 DNA sequence: TGTGCCAGCAGCTTACAGGGGATGGAAGCTTTCTTT.